This TCR beta chain was documented in a study of neoadjuvant anti-PD-1 for oral cavity cancer. As for the study in general: Patients without progression received a fourth nivolumab dose around day 43, then surgical resection on days 50-56.

V dropped 7 bases and J dropped 4; count of bases not matched to a gene: 13. The CDR3 totals 16 residues. Germline loops: CDR1 SNHLY, CDR2 FYNNEI. Profiling relied on immunoSEQ multiplex PCR, and the TCRdb table lists in-frame clones only, not all of them. Counted here are around 18,000 clones, roughly 78% occurring once; the ten biggest clones make up approximately 2.7%. The V call is TRBV2, the J call TRBJ1-2, with TRBD1 matching 9 bases. The starting material was PBMCs, obtained before nivolumab (anti-PD-1) treatment. The receptor's source is a person aged 35 to 85 with oral cavity squamous cell carcinoma. CDR3 region: CASTQQGAGTFYGYTF. The CDR3 DNA reads TGTGCCAGCACCCAACAGGGGGCAGGTACTTTCTATGGCTACACCTTC.